Described below is a single TCR beta chain sequence and its context. Its antigen is undetermined. This entry comes from a study of shared clonotypes between healthy human individuals. Findings of the study overall: Depth was large, yet rarefaction showed that sorted-subset sequencing was incomplete.

The CDR3 contains 13 residues. Germline V gene data show CDR1 as MNHNS and CDR2 as SASEGT. Trimming stripped 3 bases from V and 4 bases from J, with 9 bases between. Sequencing used immunoSEQ multiplex PCR; TCRdb keeps in-frame clones, though not all of them. The table shows over a million clones, with approximately 97% occurring only once. The sequenced sample was naive CD4+ T cells sorted from blood. Sample subset: CD45RA+ positively selected. The chain employs TRBV6-1 and TRBJ2-5, with D perhaps TRBD2 (5 bases). The sequence was collected from a man in his thirties or forties in good health. The CDR3 DNA is TGTGCCAGCAGTGATCTTCGGGGAGAGACCCAGTACTTC. It translates to CASSDLRGETQYF.